This T cell receptor (beta chain) stems from a study of blood T cell repertoires in COVID-19. As for the study in general: The origin of the acute and convalescent COVID-19 samples was the United States, Italy and Spain.

V was trimmed by 6 bases and J by 3 bases, leaving 11 bases between them. The CDR3 totals 13 residues. CDR1 MNHEY and CDR2 SVGAGI come from the germline V gene. Profiled with immunoSEQ multiplex PCR; TCRdb holds only in-frame clones, not every one. The sample records about 120,000 clones, about 79% being singletons. The receptor was derived from a woman between 70 and 85 years old with acute or convalescent COVID-19. V gene TRBV6-5 combines with J gene TRBJ2-5, with D possibly matching TRBD1 (5 bases). Material: peripheral blood. The CDR3 region is CASSRDREETQYF. In DNA, the CDR3 is TGTGCCAGCAGCAGGGATAGGGAAGAGACCCAGTACTTC.